The rows below give T cell receptor beta chains drawn from one sample of a study of technical replicates of blood from a handful of donors. The data were produced by immunoSEQ multiplex PCR, yet TCRdb's version contains in-frame clones alone and is incomplete. The table records 80,000 to 95,000 clones, 90% to 95% of them present only once. The sequencing sample was made of T cells isolated from PBMCs. The source of these receptors is a human donor in good health. The CDR3 runs from the conserved cysteine through the conserved F or W. D genes are given only for firm matches. Only some rows state a clone size, as once, few, many or a class for expanded clones.

>TRBV15|TRBJ1-5|-|-
CATSRDIFQGNQPQHF
TGTGCCACCAGCAGAGATATATTCCAGGGAAATCAGCCCCAGCATTTT
>TRBV12-5|TRBJ1-3|once|-
CASGFKALGVPGNTIYF
TGTGCTAGTGGTTTTAAGGCTCTCGGGGTACCCGGAAACACCATATATTTT
>TRBV23-1|TRBJ1-1|-|TRBD1
CASSQSSNCQGARTAEAFF
TGCGCCAGCAGTCAATCGTCAAATTGCCAGGGGGCCCGGACCGCTGAAGCTTTCTTT
>TRBV6-6|TRBJ1-5|-|-
CASSPQSQPQHF
TGTGCCAGCTCACCACAGAGCCAGCCCCAGCATTTT
>TRBV11-2|TRBJ2-7|-|-
CASSLEWSSYEQYF
TGTGCCAGCAGCTTAGAATGGAGCTCCTACGAGCAGTACTTC
>TRBV11-2|TRBJ2-7|-|-
CASTLGNIEQYF
TGTGCCAGCACCCTCGGGAATATCGAGCAGTACTTC
>TRBV29-1|TRBJ1-1|-|-
CSAPLRSGTEAFF
TGCAGCGCCCCCCTTCGAAGCGGCACTGAAGCTTTCTTT
>TRBV4-1|TRBJ1-1|-|TRBD1
CASSLKTGGTEAFF
TGCGCCAGCAGCCTAAAGACAGGGGGCACTGAAGCTTTCTTT
>TRBV28|TRBJ1-5|-|TRBD1
CASSLYGTGVNQPQHF
TGTGCCAGCAGTTTATACGGGACAGGGGTCAATCAGCCCCAGCATTTT
>TRBV5-4|TRBJ2-1|-|TRBD1
CASNPGGTSYNEQFF
TGTGCCAGCAATCCAGGGGGCACTTCTTACAATGAGCAGTTCTTC